This T cell receptor (beta chain) derives from a study of control samples from healthy donors and cancer patients. Per the germline V gene, CDR1 is LNHDA and CDR2 is SQIVND (reference sequence). The CDR3 sequence is 15 residues long. Trimming removed 3 bases at V and 4 bases at J, with 12 bases between. This clone was detected once. The protocol was immunoSEQ multiplex PCR, while the TCRdb copy is restricted to in-frame clones and leaves out a portion. This sample has 130,000 to 150,000 clones, with around nine tenths found just once. The genes are TRBV19 and TRBJ2-2; a weak D match, TRBD1 (5 bases). The sample comprised blood. The TCR sequence derives from a woman aged 25 to 39 in good health. Here the CDR3 DNA reads TGTGCCAGTAGTATCCAGGGCGTCGGCACCGGGGAGCTGTTTTTT. Translation: CASSIQGVGTGELFF.